Following are 17 T cell receptor beta chains from one sample sequenced in a study of T-cell memory formation after mild COVID-19. TCRdb passed the 5' RACE reads through MiXCR, listing each CDR3 protein once. The table lists roughly 45,000 distinct CDR3 sequences, roughly a quarter of them singletons. Source material: PBMCs or a T cell subset sorted from them (not recorded which). These receptors were obtained from a man aged 18 to 30 who had mild COVID-19 (a few samples of this study predate the infection). Cell type and time point are not known.

This sequence joins TRBV7-9 and TRBJ2-4; D is possibly TRBD2 (6 bases). V lost 5 bases, J lost 11 bases, and 13 bases lay in between. Germline V CDR1 and CDR2: SEHNR, FQNEAQ (reference sequence). There are 12 residues in the CDR3. CDR3 nucleotide sequence: TGTGCCAGCAGCCATGCGGACTACTTTCAGTACTTC. Protein product: CASSHADYFQYF.

Here the CDR3 reads CASSYGGGTDTQYF. CDR3 coding DNA: TGTGCCAGCAGCTACGGGGGCGGTACAGATACGCAGTATTTT. This rearrangement joins TRBV5-4 to TRBJ2-3, with D perhaps TRBD1 or TRBD2 (6 bases each). V lost 3 bases, J lost 3 bases, and 11 bases lay in between. CDR3 length equals 14 residues. Germline V gene lookup returns CDR1 SGHNT and CDR2 YYREEE (reference sequence).

V is TRBV10-3 and J is TRBJ2-1; a possible D gene is TRBD2 (5 bases). The CDR3 is 18 residues long. V was clipped by 0 bases and J by 6 bases, with 21 bases between them. Germline values: CDR1 ENHRY, CDR2 SYGVKD. CDR3 residues: CAISESALADRPGNEQFF. The CDR3, as DNA: TGTGCCATCAGTGAGTCGGCCCTAGCTGATCGTCCAGGCAATGAGCAGTTCTTC.

This rearrangement joins TRBV9 to TRBJ1-4; D is undetermined. Germline CDR1 is SGDLS and CDR2 is YYNGEE. Trimming took 0 bases from V and 8 from J, leaving 5 bases between them. The CDR3 has 12 residues. CDR3 protein: CASSVEGEKLFF. In DNA form, the CDR3 reads TGTGCCAGCAGCGTAGAAGGAGAAAAACTGTTTTTT.

This clonotype was counted only a few times. CDR3 sequence (DNA): TGTGCCAGCAGCTCCGTGGCGGGGGGCCCCCCCCCAGAGACCCAGTACTTC. It is translated as CASSSVAGGPPPETQYF. V usage is TRBV11-2 and J usage is TRBJ2-5; 8 nucleotides agree with TRBD2. The germline V gene has CDR1 SGHAT and CDR2 FQNNGV. This CDR3 is built from 17 residues. The J segment lost 4 bases and the V segment lost 4 bases, leaving 14 bases of the junction unmatched.

The rearrangement links TRBV10-3 to TRBJ2-3, with 10 bases that match TRBD1. V dropped 6 bases and J dropped 4; count of bases not matched to a gene: 7. CDR1 ENHRY and CDR2 SYGVKD come from the germline V gene. The CDR3 loop spans 15 amino acids. The CDR3 protein is CAIRTGTGDADTQYF. The DNA for the CDR3 is TGTGCCATCAGAACCGGGACAGGGGACGCAGATACGCAGTATTTT.

This clonotype was observed a few times. For the CDR3, the DNA is TGTGCCAGCAGACAGGGGGGAATGGGCAATGAGCAGTTCTTC. Translation gives CASRQGGMGNEQFF. This chain uses TRBV11-2 with TRBJ2-1, with 8 bases lining up with TRBD1. The V segment lost 6 bases and the J segment 6 bases; nucleotides outside the gene matches: 7. The CDR3 contains 14 residues. Germline V gene sequence: CDR1 SGHAT, CDR2 FQNNGV.

The chain's CDR3 is CASSPDNYGYTF. The CDR3 DNA sequence: TGTGCCAGCTCACCCGATAACTATGGCTACACCTTC. The chain carries TRBV18 and TRBJ1-2; D gene uncertain. CDR3 length: 12 residues. The V end lost 3 bases, the J end lost 1 base, and 3 bases lay between the germline ends. CDR1 is KGHSH and CDR2 is LQKENI in the germline V gene.

This clonotype was detected a few times. The gene calls are TRBV11-2 and TRBJ2-7; 7 bases map to TRBD1. V lost 6 bases and J lost 9; bases outside the gene matches: 5. The germline V gene has CDR1 SGHAT and CDR2 FQNNGV. This CDR3 region has 11 residues. The DNA for the CDR3 is TGTGCCAGCAGGACAGGGCAGGTGCAGTACGTC. Translation: CASRTGQVQYV.

The chain uses TRBV7-2 and TRBJ1-2; D perhaps matches TRBD1 (5 bases). This CDR3 has 14 residues. Germline V gene data show CDR1 as SGHTA and CDR2 as FQGNSA. V was shortened by 5 bases and J by 1 base, with 11 bases between the two germline ends. The CDR3 loop reads CASSEGPRNYGYTF. DNA for the CDR3: TGTGCCAGCAGCGAGGGACCCCGTAACTATGGCTACACCTTC.

The chain combines TRBV12-5 with TRBJ2-3, with 12 bases identical to TRBD1. J lost 5 bases, V lost 3 bases, and 6 bases had no gene match. The CDR3 extends over 16 amino acids. Germline loops: CDR1 LGHNT, CDR2 FRNRAP. The CDR3 here is CASGFGTGGAGDTQYF. CDR3 bases: TGTGCTAGTGGTTTCGGGACAGGGGGCGCGGGAGATACGCAGTATTTT.

This clonotype was detected a few times. The genes are TRBV7-2 and TRBJ2-7; 7 bases align to TRBD2. The length of the CDR3 is 17 residues. Looked up from germline, CDR1 is SGHTA and CDR2 is FQGNSA. Trimming cost V 3 bases and J 0 bases; bases outside gene matches: 11. The CDR3 loop reads CASSLGTAGVSSYEQYF. CDR3 bases: TGTGCCAGCAGCTTGGGTACGGCGGGGGTCAGCTCCTACGAGCAGTACTTC.

V is TRBV10-3 and J is TRBJ2-2; D possibly corresponds to TRBD1 (5 bases). Trimming removed 6 bases at V and 0 bases at J, with 8 bases between. The germline V gene has CDR1 ENHRY and CDR2 SYGVKD. The CDR3 is made up of 14 amino acids. The CDR3 reads CAISDSSNTGELFF. In DNA form, the CDR3 reads TGTGCCATCAGCGACAGTTCGAACACCGGGGAGCTGTTTTTT.

This rearrangement joins TRBV7-2 to TRBJ2-3; the D gene is possibly TRBD1 (5 bases). Germline CDR1 and CDR2: SGHTA and FQGNSA. Trimming cost V 1 base and J 2 bases, with 7 bases left between them. The CDR3 runs 14 residues. The CDR3, as DNA: TGTGCCAGCAGCTTAGTAGGGGACACAGATACGCAGTATTTT. Translating gives CASSLVGDTDTQYF.

This clonotype was counted at least ten times. The chain carries TRBV20-1 and TRBJ2-5; 10 positions agree with TRBD1. With 6 bases clipped from V and 4 bases from J, the junction kept 8 bases outside the gene matches. The germline V gene has CDR1 DFQATT and CDR2 SNEGSKA (reference sequence). The CDR3 spans 14 residues. For the CDR3, the DNA is TGCAGTGCCGACAGGGGGCGCGTGTCAGAGACCCAGTACTTC. It specifies CSADRGRVSETQYF.

The sample holds a few counts of this clonotype. The DNA of the CDR3 is TGTGCCAGCAGTCCAACCCTCAGTGTCTACGAGCAGTACGTC. Its translation is CASSPTLSVYEQYV. The chain recombines TRBV27 with TRBJ2-7; D gene uncertain. The CDR3 runs to 14 residues. V was pared by 5 bases and J by 3 bases, with 14 bases between. Germline CDR1 MNHEY, CDR2 SMNVEV (reference sequence).

This sequence joins TRBV6-1 and TRBJ2-2, with D unclear. Trimming pared 3 bases from V and 7 bases from J, leaving 18 bases between. The CDR3 has 16 residues. Germline CDR1 is MNHNS and CDR2 is SASEGT. The CDR3 spells CASSDWMTIRGGELFF. CDR3 nucleotides: TGTGCCAGCAGTGACTGGATGACGATTCGTGGCGGGGAGCTGTTTTTT.